Reported below is one T cell receptor (beta chain). The antigen is unknown. From germline, CDR1 is MNHEY and CDR2 SMNVEV (reference sequence). The V and J ends lost 4 bases and 0 bases, in that order; junction bases with no gene match: 8. There are 16 residues in the CDR3. The data are from a study of T cells in Graves' hyperthyroidism and ophthalmopathy. Background on the study: Peripheral blood was acquired at first diagnosis, ahead of any therapy whatsoever. Regarding the study as a whole: Blood also showed most of the thyroid clonotypes that were expanded above 0.001.

Each person with ophthalmopathy scored at least 3 on the Clinical Activity Score, reached NOSPECS grade 4 or higher, and had been ill under 3 months. It was uncontrolled infection, other autoimmune disease, pregnancy or lactation that excluded patients. Amplification targeted TCR beta CDR3 regions from RNA transcripts. TCR CDR3 regions were first amplified by RT-PCR with HTBI primers. TCRdb ran MiXCR on the multiplex PCR reads and lists one entry per CDR3 protein. The sample lists 530,000 or so distinct CDR3 sequences, approximately 17% occurring once. The V and J genes are TRBV27 and TRBJ1-2, with 7 nucleotides matching TRBD1. Sequenced material: blood. The sequence derives from a young woman with Graves' ophthalmopathy. The CDR3 DNA reads as TGTGCCAGCAGTTACAGACAGGGTCAAGCTAACTATGGCTACACCTTC. It encodes CASSYRQGQANYGYTF.